These 15 T cell receptor beta chains originate from one sample sequenced in a study of shared clonotypes between healthy human individuals. Sequenced by immunoSEQ multiplex PCR; TCRdb stores in-frame clones only, minus some. The top ten hold approximately 0.13% of the sample, which has some 2,100,000 clones, approximately 95% seen once. The specimen was naive CD4+ T cells sorted from blood. Subset indicated: CD45RA+ positively selected. The receptors originated from a man aged 18-30 years in good health.

The chain links TRBV7-9 to TRBJ2-5, with TRBD1 as a possible D gene (6 bases). This CDR3 has 12 amino acids. V lost 5 bases, J lost 7 bases, and 11 bases lay in between. Germline V gene data show CDR1 as SEHNR and CDR2 as FQNEAQ (reference sequence). DNA for the CDR3: TGTGCCAGCAGCGGACAGTTTCTGACCCAGTACTTC. Protein: CASSGQFLTQYF.

The chain is built from TRBV4-1 and TRBJ2-1; TRBD2 matches at 9 bases. The CDR3 consists of 13 residues. V lost 3 bases to trimming and J lost 12 bases; unmatched junction nucleotides: 6. The germline gives CDR1 MGHRA, CDR2 YSYEKL. CDR3 DNA sequence: TGCGCCAGCAGCCAGGTGCTGACTAGCGGGCAGTTCTTC. This sequence encodes CASSQVLTSGQFF.

A single count supports this clone. The chain employs TRBV10-3 and TRBJ2-7, with 7 bases matching TRBD2. V shed 6 bases, J shed 0 bases, and the junction held 2 bases outside the gene matches. CDR1 is ENHRY, CDR2 SYGVKD, per germline. There are 13 residues in the CDR3. The CDR3 loop reads CAIRTSTSYEQYF. In DNA form, the CDR3 reads TGTGCCATCAGGACTAGCACCTCCTACGAGCAGTACTTC.

The V call is TRBV18, the J call TRBJ2-5; tentatively, D is TRBD1 or TRBD2 (5 bases each). CDR3 length equals 13 residues. CDR1 and CDR2 (germline): KGHSH, LQKENI. The ends were cut back, 6 bases at V and 4 bases at J, with 12 bases in the middle. The CDR3, as DNA: TGTGCCAGCTCTATATCGGGGCTAGAGACCCAGTACTTC. Its protein product is CASSISGLETQYF.

This clone was seen a single time. The genes are TRBV18 and TRBJ2-7; D may match TRBD1 or TRBD2 (6 bases each). Germline-derived CDR1 and CDR2 are KGHSH and LQKENI. V was trimmed by 6 bases and J by 0 bases, leaving 18 bases between them. The CDR3 runs 16 residues. The CDR3 DNA reads TGTGCCAGCTCTCGCAACGGGAGACAGGCCTCCTACGAGCAGTACTTC. This sequence encodes CASSRNGRQASYEQYF.

In this sample, this clone turned up once. The chain carries TRBV28 and TRBJ2-7; D remains unclear. The CDR3 is 15 residues long. V was clipped by 6 bases and J by 1 base, with 16 bases between them. Germline V gene lookup returns CDR1 MDHEN and CDR2 SYDVKM. CDR3 in amino acids: CASRSSVGPSYEQYF. CDR3 DNA: TGTGCCAGCAGAAGCTCTGTAGGACCGTCCTACGAGCAGTACTTC.

This rearrangement joins TRBV10-3 to TRBJ1-5; D perhaps matches TRBD1 (5 bases). Trimming shortened V by 2 bases and J by 3 bases, and 11 bases separated the two germline ends. The CDR3 loop spans 15 amino acids. Germline V CDR1 and CDR2: ENHRY, SYGVKD. CDR3 coding DNA: TGTGCCATCAGTGAGGGCAGGGAGAACAATCAGCCCCAGCATTTT. It translates to CAISEGRENNQPQHF.

The V and J genes are TRBV6-1 and TRBJ2-7; no reliable D call. Germline assignment: CDR1 MNHNS and CDR2 SASEGT. The CDR3 sequence is 11 residues long. Trimming cost V 3 bases and J 9 bases, with 9 bases left between them. The CDR3 spells CASSESWWQYF. CDR3 DNA sequence: TGTGCCAGCAGTGAGAGTTGGTGGCAGTACTTC.

The chain employs TRBV19 and TRBJ2-3; the match to TRBD1 covers 7 bases. From germline, CDR1 is LNHDA and CDR2 SQIVND (reference sequence). V trimming: 5 bases; J trimming: 1 base; junction bases outside the gene matches: 9. The CDR3 consists of 16 residues. CDR3 in DNA: TGTGCCAGTAGTGTAAACCGGGACAGACGCACAGATACGCAGTATTTT. Encoded protein: CASSVNRDRRTDTQYF.

As to this clone: Other DNA sequences in this sample translate to the same CDR3. The V and J genes are TRBV18 and TRBJ2-5; D unclear. This CDR3 comprises 11 residues. The germline gives CDR1 KGHSH, CDR2 LQKENI. Trimming left V 2 bases short and J 3 bases short, with 1 base between. The CDR3 reads CASSPEETQYF. The DNA of the CDR3 is TGTGCCAGCTCACCAGAAGAGACCCAGTACTTC.

V is TRBV28 and J is TRBJ1-2; unclear D gene. The CDR3 runs to 13 residues. Germline CDR1 MDHEN, CDR2 SYDVKM. V was pared by 10 bases and J by 6 bases, with 18 bases between. The CDR3 DNA reads TGTGCCATCCACACTCGACCTTATAATGGCTACACCTTC. Residues: CAIHTRPYNGYTF.

V and J are TRBV11-2 and TRBJ2-5; D might be TRBD1 (6 bases). The CDR3 has 15 residues. Germline V gene data show CDR1 as SGHAT and CDR2 as FQNNGV. The ends were cut back, 2 bases at V and 5 bases at J, with 15 bases in the middle. The chain's CDR3 is CASSLLGARQETQYF. DNA for the CDR3: TGTGCCAGCAGCTTATTGGGGGCGCGACAGGAGACCCAGTACTTC.

The chain employs TRBV7-9 and TRBJ2-1; 7 positions match TRBD2. Germline V CDR1 and CDR2: SEHNR, FQNEAQ (reference sequence). The CDR3 has 16 residues. The V segment lost 5 bases and the J segment 8 bases; nucleotides outside the gene matches: 15. CDR3 residues: CASSQHRGGVWYEQFF. DNA of the CDR3: TGTGCCAGCAGCCAGCATCGGGGAGGGGTTTGGTATGAGCAGTTCTTC.

The chain recombines TRBV5-1 with TRBJ2-7; D may be TRBD1 or TRBD2 (6 bases each). V was cut by 0 bases and J by 5 bases, with 15 bases left in between. Germline CDR1 is SGHRS and CDR2 is YFSETQ. This CDR3 comprises 15 residues. CDR3 region: CASSLVQGGGDEQYF. The CDR3 nucleotides are TGCGCCAGCAGCTTGGTACAGGGAGGCGGGGACGAGCAGTACTTC.

The genes are TRBV18 and TRBJ2-1; TRBD2 matches 9 bases. This CDR3 has 13 amino acids. The germline gives CDR1 KGHSH, CDR2 LQKENI. J was trimmed by 10 bases and V by 3 bases; bases with no gene match: 4. This CDR3 reads CASSPTLAGEQFF. CDR3 in DNA: TGTGCCAGCTCACCGACCCTAGCGGGGGAGCAGTTCTTC.